These 19 T cell receptor beta chains were all obtained from the same sample, sequenced in a study of blood T cells in healthy people across ages. A J-beta primer mix and a sample-barcoded 5' primer were used in a second PCR of roughly 6 to 12 cycles. Each CDR3 protein gets one entry after TCRdb re-called the 5' RACE reads with MiXCR. The profile shows more than 1 million distinct CDR3 sequences, more than 40% of them singletons. What was sequenced was blood. These receptors were taken from an older woman in good health.

The chain carries TRBV29-1 and TRBJ2-1, with D tentatively TRBD2 (5 bases). V lost 3 bases, J lost 2 bases, and 20 bases lay in between. The CDR3 is 17 residues long. Germline-derived CDR1 and CDR2 are SQVTM and ANQGSEA. This chain's CDR3 is CSVEALRRRRTYNEQFF. CDR3 sequence (DNA): TGCAGCGTTGAGGCCCTTAGGAGGCGGCGAACCTACAATGAGCAGTTCTTC.

The rearrangement joins TRBV7-2 to TRBJ2-5; possible D gene TRBD2, 6 bases. The CDR3 runs to 16 residues. In germline, CDR1 is SGHTA, CDR2 FQGNSA. The V gene lost 1 base and the J gene lost 0 bases, with 12 bases spanning the gap. In DNA, the CDR3 is TGTGCCAGCAGCTTAGAGCCTAGCGCTTACCAAGAGACCCAGTACTTC. Protein sequence: CASSLEPSAYQETQYF.

This clonotype was seen more than once but under ten times. J is TRBJ2-7 and V is TRBV7-2; 10 nucleotides agree with TRBD2. This CDR3 spans 15 amino acids. Germline V gene lookup returns CDR1 SGHTA and CDR2 FQGNSA. V gave up 4 bases and J gave up 0 bases; unmatched junction bases: 3. Here the CDR3 DNA reads TGTGCCAGCAGCTCACTAGCGGGATTCTCCTACGAGCAGTACTTC. This translates into CASSSLAGFSYEQYF.

This clonotype came up a few times. The chain is built from TRBV24-1 and TRBJ2-2, with D possibly being TRBD1 (6 bases). The germline V gene encodes CDR1 KGHDR and CDR2 SFDVKD. The V and J ends lost 12 bases and 8 bases respectively, with 12 bases between them. CDR3 size: 11 residues. This chain's CDR3 is CASQGAGELFF. The CDR3 coding sequence is TGTGCCTCACAGGGAGCAGGGGAGCTGTTTTTT.

This sequence joins TRBV2 and TRBJ2-5; TRBD1 matches at 7 bases. The end of the DNA is better explained by TRBJ2-7, so the J call may be wrong. From germline, CDR1 is SNHLY and CDR2 FYNNEI. The CDR3 spans 13 residues. The CDR3 protein is CASRTYRGYEQYF. The CDR3 nucleotides read TGTGCCAGCAGGACCTACAGGGGTTACGAGCAGTACTTC.

The chain has TRBV7-2 and TRBJ2-1; 9 bases map to TRBD2. This CDR3 region has 18 residues. J gave up 7 bases and V 5 bases, and 18 bases lay outside the gene matches. CDR1 is SGHTA, CDR2 FQGNSA, per germline. In DNA, the CDR3 is TGTGCCAGCAGCACCTTTAATAGCGGGAGTTATGGGGCAAATGAGCAGTTCTTC. This encodes CASSTFNSGSYGANEQFF. Supplemented by reference TRBV7-2 and TRBJ2-1, the full variable domain reads GAGVSQSPSNKVTEKGKDVELRCDPISGHTALYWYRQSLGQGLEFLIYFQGNSAPDKSGLPSDRFSAERTGGSVSTLTIQRTQQEDSAVYLCASSTFNSGSYGANEQFFGPGTRLTVL.

This clonotype has just a few counts. The chain uses TRBV6-6 and TRBJ2-3; D tentatively reads TRBD1 or TRBD2 (5 bases each). The CDR3 consists of 14 residues. Germline CDR1 MNHNY, CDR2 SVGAGI (reference sequence). Trimming pared 6 bases from V and 6 bases from J, leaving 16 bases between. CDR3 in DNA: TGTGCCAGCAGCGTGGGAGTGGGGACGGATACGCAGTATTTT. Translation gives CASSVGVGTDTQYF.

This clonotype was counted between two and nine times. The CDR3 coding sequence is TGTGCCAGCAGCCGGGGGCCTAGGCTCGGAGCGGGTGGGACCTACGAGCAGTACTTC. This translates into CASSRGPRLGAGGTYEQYF. The J gene is TRBJ2-7, the V gene TRBV3-1; D tentatively reads TRBD1 or TRBD2 (6 bases each). Germline CDR1 reads LGHDT; CDR2 reads YNNKEL (reference sequence). Trimming cost V 4 bases and J 2 bases, with 27 bases left between them. CDR3 length: 19 amino acids.

This chain uses TRBV6-1 with TRBJ1-1; D call uncertain. CDR3 length: 12 residues. The V and J ends lost 9 bases and 0 bases respectively, with 8 bases between them. The germline CDR1 and CDR2 sequences are MNHNS and SASEGT. The CDR3 protein is CASGVLNTEAFF. CDR3 nucleotide sequence: TGTGCCAGTGGGGTCCTGAACACTGAAGCTTTCTTT.

The V gene is TRBV6-2 or TRBV6-3, the J gene TRBJ2-4; the match to TRBD1 covers 8 bases. The end of the DNA fits TRBJ2-7 better, so the J call may be wrong. This CDR3 has 15 residues. Germline V gene sequence: CDR1 MNHEY, CDR2 SVGEGT. The CDR3 coding sequence is TGTGCCAGCAGTTACGGCGACAGGGGCGAGTACGAGCAGTACTTC. This codes for CASSYGDRGEYEQYF.

The chain carries TRBV5-1 and TRBJ2-5; TRBD2 matches 11 bases. The CDR3 sequence is 15 residues long. V trimming: 4 bases; J trimming: 3 bases; junction bases outside the gene matches: 5. Germline assignment: CDR1 SGHRS and CDR2 YFSETQ. The CDR3 nucleotides read TGCGCCAGCAGCCTCCAGGGACTAGCGGAAGAGACCCAGTACTTC. Its translation: CASSLQGLAEETQYF.

CDR3 loop: CASSLDGQVRYEQYF. In DNA, the CDR3 is TGTGCCAGCAGCTTAGATGGGCAGGTCCGCTACGAGCAGTACTTC. The chain uses TRBV7-9 and TRBJ2-7; D is ambiguous. CDR3 length: 15 amino acids. Trimming pared 1 base from V and 3 bases from J, leaving 13 bases between. Germline V CDR1 and CDR2: SEHNR, FQNEAQ (reference sequence).

The chain has TRBV9 and TRBJ2-7, with D perhaps TRBD2 (5 bases). V was trimmed by 3 bases and J by 3 bases, leaving 16 bases between them. The CDR3 consists of 15 residues. In germline, CDR1 is SGDLS, CDR2 YYNGEE. The CDR3 region is CASSADEGSGYEQYF. In DNA form, the CDR3 reads TGTGCCAGCAGCGCCGATGAGGGCTCCGGCTACGAGCAGTACTTC.

This clonotype has a handful of counts. The rearrangement links TRBV15 to TRBJ2-5; 8 nucleotides agree with TRBD1. V shed 3 bases, J shed 3 bases, and the junction held 3 bases outside the gene matches. This CDR3 region has 14 residues. Germline V lookup: CDR1 LNHNV, CDR2 YYDKDF (reference sequence). Here the CDR3 DNA reads TGTGCCACCAGCAGTGGACAGGGTGAAGAGACCCAGTACTTC. This sequence encodes CATSSGQGEETQYF.

To note about this clonotype: Its ends do not fully match the called genes, so a read error is possible. The J gene is TRBJ1-1, the V gene TRBV5-1; D gene unclear. The CDR3 totals 14 residues. From germline, CDR1 is SGHRS and CDR2 YFSETQ. The CDR3 region is CANSPLDVVTEAFF. DNA of the CDR3: TGCGCCAACAGCCCCCTCGACGTTGTCACTGAAGCTTTCTTT.

This rearrangement joins TRBV7-9 to TRBJ2-7, with 7 bases fitting TRBD1. CDR3 length: 16 residues. V trimming: 8 bases; J trimming: 0 bases; junction bases outside the gene matches: 13. Germline V CDR1 and CDR2: SEHNR, FQNEAQ (reference sequence). Here the CDR3 reads CASDDSLGGDSYEQYF. The CDR3 DNA follows: TGTGCCAGCGACGATTCCTTAGGGGGCGACTCCTACGAGCAGTACTTC.

This clonotype was observed a few times. This CDR3 is CASNQGEGTEAFF. In DNA, the CDR3 is TGTGCCAGCAACCAGGGTGAGGGGACTGAAGCTTTCTTT. The chain uses TRBV6-6 and TRBJ1-1; TRBD1 is a possible D gene (5 bases). CDR3 length: 13 residues. With 7 bases removed from V and 5 bases from J, the gap between germline ends came to 14 bases. Per germline, CDR1 MNHNY and CDR2 SVGAGI (reference sequence).

This rearrangement joins TRBV11-1 to TRBJ2-1; 14 nucleotides line up with TRBD2. The CDR3 sequence is 17 residues long. Trimming at V came to 3 bases and at J to 8 bases, leaving 9 bases not matched to a gene. Looked up from germline, CDR1 is SGHAT and CDR2 is FQDESV (reference sequence). CDR3 coding DNA: TGTGCCAGCAGCTTCCTCGGGACTAGCGGGAGACTGGATGAGCAGTTCTTC. It translates to CASSFLGTSGRLDEQFF.

Only a few counts were recorded for this clonotype. The chain carries TRBV27 and TRBJ2-5; D is undetermined. CDR3 size: 14 residues. Germline V CDR1 and CDR2: MNHEY, SMNVEV (reference sequence). The V gene lost 4 bases and the J gene lost 4 bases, with 13 bases spanning the gap. CDR3 protein: CASSSTKWGETQYF. The CDR3 nucleotides read TGTGCCAGCAGTTCTACAAAATGGGGAGAGACCCAGTACTTC.